Here is one TCR beta chain with its context. J gave up 6 bases and V 0 bases, and 4 bases lay outside the gene matches. The CDR3 loop spans 15 amino acids. CDR1 SGHNT and CDR2 YYREEE come from the germline V gene (reference sequence). These data belong to a study of cytomegalovirus exposure and HLA in healthy donors. 13 Jbeta primers and 60 Vbeta primers were used for the PCR. Using immunoSEQ multiplex PCR, the repertoire was profiled, and TCRdb retains in-frame clones only, with some absent. The sample lists 90,000 to 130,000 clones, 76% seen once, with over 10% in the top ten. This chain uses TRBV5-4 with TRBJ1-4; TRBD1 matches 8 bases. What was sequenced was PBMCs. The source is a man aged 25-45 years in good health and CMV-seropositive. CDR3 bases: TGTGCCAGCAGCTTGGACCAGGGGGCGGATGAAAAACTGTTTTTT. Protein: CASSLDQGADEKLFF.